The rows below give T cell receptor beta chains drawn from one sample of a study of blood T cell repertoires in COVID-19. Repertoires were generated with immunoSEQ multiplex PCR, while TCRdb's copy carries only in-frame clones and drops some. The data contain tens of thousands of clones, roughly 83% of them seen just once; the ten biggest clones take up roughly 41%. The sample consisted of peripheral blood. All receptors come from a man at least 80 years old with acute or convalescent COVID-19. The CDR3 runs from the conserved cysteine through the conserved F or W. The D gene is left open where the match is weak. Clone size is given for some rows only: seen once, a few or many times, or a class if the clone is expanded.

TRBD2	TRBV7-2	NA	TRBJ2-2	TGTGCCAGCAGCCCCGCTAGCGGTGGTACCGGGGAGCTGTTTTTT	CASSPASGGTGELFF
TRBD1	TRBV7-9	NA	TRBJ1-5	TGTGCCAGCAGTACAGGGGTGCAGCCCCAGCATTTT	CASSTGVQPQHF
TRBD1	TRBV4-3	once	TRBJ1-5	TGCGCCAGCAGCCAGGACAGACAGGGGAGGCAGCCCCAGCATTTT	CASSQDRQGRQPQHF
TRBD1	TRBV7-2	NA	TRBJ1-2	TGTGCCAGCAGCCTAAGACAGGGGCTTAACTATGGCTACACCTTC	CASSLRQGLNYGYTF
TRBD1	TRBV6-6	NA	TRBJ1-1	TGTGCCAGCAGTTACGTCACAGGGGTCACTGAAGCTTTCTTT	CASSYVTGVTEAFF
NA	TRBV30	NA	TRBJ2-3	TGTGCCTGGACACTTAGCACAGATACGCAGTATTTT	CAWTLSTDTQYF
TRBD1	TRBV19	NA	TRBJ2-7	TGTGCCAGTAGCCTTGGGACAGGGACGTACGAGCAGTACTTC	CASSLGTGTYEQYF
NA	TRBV12-3/TRBV12-4	NA	TRBJ2-7	TGTGCCAGCAGTCCTACTAGCCCCTACGAGCAGTACTTC	CASSPTSPYEQYF
NA	TRBV28	NA	TRBJ1-2	TGTGCCAGCAGTTTACGGGAGGGCTACACCTTC	CASSLREGYTF
TRBD1	TRBV5-1	NA	TRBJ2-3	TGCGCCAGCAGCTTGCGGGACAGAGTTAGCGCAGATACGCAGTATTTT	CASSLRDRVSADTQYF
TRBD1	TRBV2	NA	TRBJ1-5	TGTGCCAGCAGTGAGACAGGGAGCCAGCCCCAGCATTTT	CASSETGSQPQHF
TRBD1	TRBV19	NA	TRBJ2-5	TGTGCCAGTAGTCCCAGACAGGGGCGTCGGGCCCAGTACTTC	CASSPRQGRRAQYF
TRBD1	TRBV27	NA	TRBJ1-2	TGTGCCAGCAGTGCGTCCGGGACAGGACTCCTCTATGGCTACACCTTC	CASSASGTGLLYGYTF
NA	TRBV4-3	once	TRBJ1-5	TGCGCCAGCAGCCCCCACCTCAGGGGCGAGCCCCAGCATTTT	CASSPHLRGEPQHF
NA	TRBV24-1	once	TRBJ2-2	TGTGCCACCAGGGAGGGCTCGACCGGGGAGCTGTTTTTT	CATREGSTGELFF
TRBD1	TRBV5-6	NA	TRBJ1-5	TGTGCCAGCAGCTTGCTCGGACAGGGTCAATATAGCAATCAGCCCCAGCATTTT	CASSLLGQGQYSNQPQHF
NA	TRBV18	NA	TRBJ1-6	TGTGCCAGCTCACCCGGTGGAGAAGTCAATTCACCCCTCCACTTT	CASSPGGEVNSPLHF
NA	TRBV6-5	NA	TRBJ1-4	TGTGCCACGCGTAATGGGGACATTCCTAATGAAAAACTGTTTTTT	CATRNGDIPNEKLFF
TRBD1	TRBV27	NA	TRBJ1-4	TGTGCCAGCAGATGGACAGGGGACAATGAAAAACTGTTTTTT	CASRWTGDNEKLFF
TRBD1	TRBV5-6	NA	TRBJ1-5	TGTGCCAGCAGCTCAATGACAGGGAATCAGCCCCAGCATTTT	CASSSMTGNQPQHF
NA	TRBV19	NA	TRBJ1-6	TGTGCCAGTAGTAGCGGGGTCTATAATTCACCCCTCCACTTT	CASSSGVYNSPLHF
NA	TRBV7-9	NA	TRBJ2-7	TGTGCCAGCAGCTCAAACTACGAGCAGTACTTC	CASSSNYEQYF
TRBD1	TRBV9	few	TRBJ2-6	TGTGCCAGCAGCCCCGACAGGGGCAACTCTGGGGCCAACGTCCTGACTTTC	CASSPDRGNSGANVLTF
NA	TRBV19	NA	TRBJ1-5	TGTGCCAGTAGCCGAGGTGCGGGGGGCCAGAGCAATCAGCCCCAGCATTTT	CASSRGAGGQSNQPQHF
TRBD2	TRBV4-1	NA	TRBJ2-1	TGCGCCAGCAGCCAAGAATGGACTAGCGGGGGATATGAGCAGTTCTTC	CASSQEWTSGGYEQFF
TRBD2	TRBV28	NA	TRBJ2-5	TGTGCCAGCAGTTTTCAGCGGGGGGCGGGAGAGACCCAGTACTTC	CASSFQRGAGETQYF
TRBD1	TRBV24-1	NA	TRBJ1-2	TGTGCCACCAGTGACCCCGGGACAGGGAACTATGGCTACACCTTC	CATSDPGTGNYGYTF
NA	TRBV19	NA	TRBJ1-1	TGTGCCAGTGGCGCTCAGTGGGGAGGTGAGAACACTGAAGCTTTCTTT	CASGAQWGGENTEAFF
NA	TRBV9	NA	TRBJ2-5	TGTGCCAGCAGCCTCATAGAGGGGGGGGAGACCCAGTACTTC	CASSLIEGGETQYF
NA	TRBV3-1/TRBV3-2	NA	TRBJ2-3	TGTGCCAGCAGCCAGTTGGTAGCGGAGATCACAGATACGCAGTATTTT	CASSQLVAEITDTQYF
TRBD1	TRBV19	NA	TRBJ1-5	TGTGCCAGCGGGACAGGGGGCTTTCAGCCCCAGCATTTT	CASGTGGFQPQHF
TRBD2	TRBV5-4	NA	TRBJ2-2	TGTGCCAGCAGCATTAGCGGGGTCACCGGGGAGCTGTTTTTT	CASSISGVTGELFF
NA	TRBV28	few	TRBJ2-2	TGTGCCAGCGTTCGGCAGGGTTGGACCGGGGAGCTGTTTTTT	CASVRQGWTGELFF
TRBD1	TRBV28	NA	TRBJ2-5	TGTGCCAGCAGGGGGTTTCCGGGACAGACGACCCAGTACTTC	CASRGFPGQTTQYF
TRBD2	TRBV27	many	TRBJ2-4	TGTGCCAGCAGAACGGGGGGAGTAAACATTCAGTACTTC	CASRTGGVNIQYF